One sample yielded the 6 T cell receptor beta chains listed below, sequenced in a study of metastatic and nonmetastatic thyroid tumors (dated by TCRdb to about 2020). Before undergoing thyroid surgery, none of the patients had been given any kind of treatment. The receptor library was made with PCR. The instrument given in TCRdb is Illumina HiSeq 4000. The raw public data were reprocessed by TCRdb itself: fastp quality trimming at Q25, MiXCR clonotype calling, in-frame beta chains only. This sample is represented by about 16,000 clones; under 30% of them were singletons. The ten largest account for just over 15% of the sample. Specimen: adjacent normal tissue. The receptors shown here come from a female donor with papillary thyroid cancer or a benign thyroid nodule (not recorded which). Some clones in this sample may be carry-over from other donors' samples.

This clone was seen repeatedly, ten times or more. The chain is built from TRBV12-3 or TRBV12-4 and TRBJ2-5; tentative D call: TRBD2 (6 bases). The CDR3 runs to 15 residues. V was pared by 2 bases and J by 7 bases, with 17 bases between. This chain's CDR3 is CASSLRSTEAGTQYF. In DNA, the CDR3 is TGTGCCAGCAGTTTAAGGTCGACTGAAGCGGGGACCCAGTACTTC.

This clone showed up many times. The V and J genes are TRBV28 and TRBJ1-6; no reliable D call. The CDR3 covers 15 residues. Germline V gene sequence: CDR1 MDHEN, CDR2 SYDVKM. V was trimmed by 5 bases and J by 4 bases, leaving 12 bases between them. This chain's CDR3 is CASSTGPVYNSPLHF. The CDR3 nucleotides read TGTGCCAGCAGTACCGGGCCCGTTTATAATTCACCCCTCCACTTT.

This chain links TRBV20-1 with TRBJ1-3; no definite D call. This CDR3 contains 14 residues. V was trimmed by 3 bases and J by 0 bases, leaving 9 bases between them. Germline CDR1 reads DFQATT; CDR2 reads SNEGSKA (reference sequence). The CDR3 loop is CSARTTDSGNTIYF. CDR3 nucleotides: TGCAGTGCTAGGACTACAGACTCTGGAAACACCATATATTTT.

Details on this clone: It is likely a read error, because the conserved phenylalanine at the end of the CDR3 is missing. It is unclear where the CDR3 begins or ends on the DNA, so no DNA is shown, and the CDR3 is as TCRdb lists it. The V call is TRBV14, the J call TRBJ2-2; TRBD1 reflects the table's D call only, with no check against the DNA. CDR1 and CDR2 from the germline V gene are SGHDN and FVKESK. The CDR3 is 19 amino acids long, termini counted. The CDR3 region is CASSQDHLSGRGYTGERFV.

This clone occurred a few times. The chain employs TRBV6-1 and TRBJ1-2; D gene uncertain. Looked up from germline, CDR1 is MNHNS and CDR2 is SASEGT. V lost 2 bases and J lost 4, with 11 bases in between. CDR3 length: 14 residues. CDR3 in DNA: TGTGCCAGCAGTGAATTGGGGAGTTCCTATGGCTACACCTTC. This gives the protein CASSELGSSYGYTF.

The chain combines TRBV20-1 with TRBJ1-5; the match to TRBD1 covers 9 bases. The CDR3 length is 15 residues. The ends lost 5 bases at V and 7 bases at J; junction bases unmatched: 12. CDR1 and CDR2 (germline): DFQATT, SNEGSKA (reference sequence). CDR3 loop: CSAPNGQGLVQPQHF. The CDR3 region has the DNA TGCAGTGCTCCGAACGGACAGGGGCTGGTGCAGCCCCAGCATTTT.